This T cell receptor beta chain stems from a study of shared clonotypes between healthy human individuals. Germline V CDR1 and CDR2: SNHLY, FYNNEI. The V and J ends lost 10 bases and 1 base respectively, with 10 bases between them. The CDR3 totals 13 residues. As concerns this clone: What it binds is unknown.

The study, taken as a whole, reports: Rarefaction showed sorted-subset sequencing was incomplete despite large depth. Generation probabilities of non-shared clonotypes were lower (relative to those shared by all four donors).

Sequencing was performed with immunoSEQ multiplex PCR; in TCRdb, only in-frame clones are kept and a portion is missing. The sample includes some 2.3 million clones, approximately 93% seen only once; the top ten take 0.35% to 0.5%. The sequencing sample was made of naive CD4+ T cells from PBMCs. Subset given: CD45RA+ positively selected. The chain couples TRBV2 to TRBJ2-2; D not certain. The origin of this receptor is a man between 18 and 29 years old in good health. Some clones in this sample may be carry-over from other donors' samples. DNA of the CDR3: TGTGCCACACAAAGGAGGAACACCGGGGAGCTGTTTTTT. This encodes CATQRRNTGELFF.